A single sample is the source of the 10 T cell receptor beta chains below, sequenced in a study of blood T cell repertoires in COVID-19. The repertoire was sequenced with immunoSEQ multiplex PCR; TCRdb's copy has only in-frame clones and lacks some. The sample includes 310,000 or so clones, around four fifths of them seen just once. Sequences were obtained from peripheral blood. The receptors stem from a woman in her forties or fifties with acute or convalescent COVID-19.

The table lists this clone with a count of one. The chain uses TRBV18 and TRBJ1-1; 10 positions match TRBD1. The ends lost 8 bases at V and 0 bases at J; junction bases unmatched: 9. The CDR3 is 16 residues long. Germline V gene lookup returns CDR1 KGHSH and CDR2 LQKENI. The CDR3 bases are TGTGCCAGCCGGCGGGACAGGGGTATTTTGAACACTGAAGCTTTCTTT. Amino acid sequence: CASRRDRGILNTEAFF.

The V call is TRBV2, the J call TRBJ2-5; 12 bases line up with TRBD1. Germline assignment: CDR1 SNHLY and CDR2 FYNNEI. The CDR3 length is 15 residues. J was trimmed by 4 bases and V by 3 bases; bases with no gene match: 3. The CDR3 is CASSDGTGGVETQYF. CDR3 bases: TGTGCCAGCAGTGACGGGACAGGGGGCGTAGAGACCCAGTACTTC.

The chain couples TRBV18 to TRBJ1-2, with 12 bases fitting TRBD1. Germline trimming cut 2 bases from V and 4 bases from J; bases unmatched to any gene: 2. The CDR3 length is 15 residues. Germline lookup yields CDR1 KGHSH and CDR2 LQKENI. The CDR3 nucleotides read TGTGCCAGCTCACCAGGGGGACAGGGGGCCTATGGCTACACCTTC. Translating it yields CASSPGGQGAYGYTF. Based on the CDR3 plus reference TRBV18 and TRBJ1-2, the full variable domain is NAGVMQNPRHLVRRRGQEARLRCSPMKGHSHVYWYRQLPEEGLKFMVYLQKENIIDESGMPKERFSAEFPKEGPSILRIQQVVRGDSAAYFCASSPGGQGAYGYTFGSGTRLTVV.

J is TRBJ1-1 and V is TRBV18, with TRBD1 identical over 8 bases. The germline CDR1 and CDR2 sequences are KGHSH and LQKENI. The V and J ends lost 0 bases and 3 bases, in that order; junction bases with no gene match: 9. This CDR3 is 17 amino acids long. CDR3 DNA sequence: TGTGCCAGCTCACCACCGGCAGGGGGCCCCAGGGACACTGAAGCTTTCTTT. Its protein product is CASSPPAGGPRDTEAFF.

The chain uses TRBV4-1 and TRBJ2-6, with TRBD1 identical over 8 bases. Germline CDR1 and CDR2: MGHRA and YSYEKL. CDR3 size: 16 residues. The ends lost 5 bases at V and 2 bases at J; junction bases unmatched: 5. The DNA for the CDR3 is TGCGCCAGCAGCGGAAGCAGGGGGCCTGGGGCCAACGTCCTGACTTTC. It translates to CASSGSRGPGANVLTF.

Here the CDR3 reads CASSLSLGEELHF. The CDR3 DNA reads as TGTGCCAGCAGCCTTAGCCTGGGGGAGGAATTGCATTTT. J is TRBJ1-5 and V is TRBV9; D may be TRBD1 (5 bases). The CDR3 spans 13 residues. V lost 4 bases to trimming and J lost 15 bases, with 20 bases between them. The germline gives CDR1 SGDLS, CDR2 YYNGEE.

This clone showed up just a few times. For the CDR3, the DNA is TGTGCCAGCAGCTTATCAGGGGTAGTAGGCAATCAGCCCCAGCATTTT. Translating it yields CASSLSGVVGNQPQHF. V is TRBV7-2 and J is TRBJ1-5, with D tentatively TRBD1 (6 bases). The germline V and J ends were trimmed by 2 bases and 2 bases, with 13 bases remaining between them. The CDR3 totals 16 residues. CDR1 is SGHTA, CDR2 FQGNSA, per germline.

The table lists this clone with a count of one. This chain links TRBV29-1 with TRBJ1-3, with D maybe TRBD1 (5 bases). The CDR3 covers 12 residues. Trimming took 7 bases from V and 0 from J, leaving 7 bases between them. Germline CDR1 reads SQVTM; CDR2 reads ANQGSEA. CDR3: CSAQGSGNTIYF. The CDR3 region has the DNA TGCAGCGCCCAGGGCTCTGGAAACACCATATATTTT. Looking up the rest from reference TRBV29-1 and TRBJ1-3 gives the full variable domain: SAVISQKPSRDICQRGTSLTIQCQVDSQVTMMFWYRQQPGQSLTLIATANQGSEATYESGFVIDKFPISRPNLTFSTLTVSNMSPEDSSIYLCSAQGSGNTIYFGEGSWLTVV.

The chain couples TRBV6-4 to TRBJ1-6, with 10 bases lining up with TRBD1. The CDR3 contains 15 residues. V lost 6 bases, J lost 5 bases, and 4 bases stayed unmatched. CDR1 is MRHNA, CDR2 SNTAGT, per germline. The CDR3 loop is CASSRDRGNNSPLHF. The CDR3 DNA is TGTGCCAGCAGCCGGGACAGGGGTAATAATTCACCCCTCCACTTT.

This chain links TRBV6-1 with TRBJ1-1; D may be TRBD1 (6 bases). The V end was cut by 1 base, the J end by 0 bases, with 12 bases between. CDR1 is MNHNS and CDR2 is SASEGT in the germline V gene. The CDR3 consists of 16 residues. The CDR3 spells CASSEVAGDMNTEAFF. CDR3 nucleotide sequence: TGTGCCAGCAGTGAAGTAGCAGGGGACATGAACACTGAAGCTTTCTTT.